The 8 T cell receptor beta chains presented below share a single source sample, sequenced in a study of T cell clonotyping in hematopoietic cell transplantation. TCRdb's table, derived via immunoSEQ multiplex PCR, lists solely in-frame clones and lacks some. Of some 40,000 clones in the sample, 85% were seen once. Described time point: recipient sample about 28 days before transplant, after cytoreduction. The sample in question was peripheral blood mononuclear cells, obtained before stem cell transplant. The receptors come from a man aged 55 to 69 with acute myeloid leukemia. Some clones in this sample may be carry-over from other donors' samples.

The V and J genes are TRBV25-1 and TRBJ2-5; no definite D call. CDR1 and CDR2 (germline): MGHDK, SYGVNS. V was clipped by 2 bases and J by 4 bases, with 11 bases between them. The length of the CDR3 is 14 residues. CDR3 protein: CASSESGVRETQYF. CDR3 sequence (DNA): TGTGCCAGCAGTGAAAGTGGGGTCCGAGAGACCCAGTACTTC.

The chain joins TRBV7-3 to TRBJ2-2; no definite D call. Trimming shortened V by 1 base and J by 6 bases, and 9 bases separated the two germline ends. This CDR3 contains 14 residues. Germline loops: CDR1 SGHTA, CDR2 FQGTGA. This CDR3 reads CASSLRSLPGELFF. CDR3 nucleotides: TGTGCCAGCAGCTTAAGATCGCTGCCCGGGGAGCTGTTTTTT.

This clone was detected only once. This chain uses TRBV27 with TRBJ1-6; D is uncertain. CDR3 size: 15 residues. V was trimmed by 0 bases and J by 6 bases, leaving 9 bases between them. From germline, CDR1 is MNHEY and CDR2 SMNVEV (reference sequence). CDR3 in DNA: TGTGCCAGCAGTTTATCGGGAAACATTAATTCACCCCTCCACTTT. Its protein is CASSLSGNINSPLHF.

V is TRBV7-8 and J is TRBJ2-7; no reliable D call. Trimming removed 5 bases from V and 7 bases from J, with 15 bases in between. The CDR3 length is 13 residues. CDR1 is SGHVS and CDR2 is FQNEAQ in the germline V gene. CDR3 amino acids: CASSPFDPWEQYF. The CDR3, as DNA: TGTGCCAGCAGCCCCTTCGACCCCTGGGAGCAGTACTTC.

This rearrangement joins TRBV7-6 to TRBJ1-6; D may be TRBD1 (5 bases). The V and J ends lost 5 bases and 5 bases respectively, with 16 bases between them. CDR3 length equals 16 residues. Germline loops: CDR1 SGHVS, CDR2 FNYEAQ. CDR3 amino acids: CASSRGRPDNNSPLHF. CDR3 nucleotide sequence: TGTGCCAGCAGCCGGGGACGCCCAGACAATAATTCACCCCTCCACTTT.

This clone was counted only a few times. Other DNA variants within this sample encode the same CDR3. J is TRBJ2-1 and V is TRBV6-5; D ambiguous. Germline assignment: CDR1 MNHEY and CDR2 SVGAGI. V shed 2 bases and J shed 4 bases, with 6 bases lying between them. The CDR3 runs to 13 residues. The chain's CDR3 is CASSYREYNEQFF. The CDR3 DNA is TGTGCCAGCAGTTACAGAGAATACAATGAGCAGTTCTTC.

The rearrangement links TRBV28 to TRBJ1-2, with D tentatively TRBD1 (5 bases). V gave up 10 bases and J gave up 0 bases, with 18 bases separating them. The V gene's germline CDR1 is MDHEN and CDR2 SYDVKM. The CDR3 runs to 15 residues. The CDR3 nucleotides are TGTGCCATACCTAAAGGCGGGGGGGCTAACTATGGCTACACCTTC. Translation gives CAIPKGGGANYGYTF.

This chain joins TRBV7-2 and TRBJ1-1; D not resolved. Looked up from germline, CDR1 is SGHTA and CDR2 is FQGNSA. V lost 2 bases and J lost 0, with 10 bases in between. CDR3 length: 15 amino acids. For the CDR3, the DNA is TGTGCCAGCAGCTTACGGGCCCAGGTGAACACTGAAGCTTTCTTT. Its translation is CASSLRAQVNTEAFF.